This TCR beta chain was profiled in a study of blood T cell repertoires in COVID-19. Data came from immunoSEQ multiplex PCR; TCRdb stores just in-frame clones and leaves some out. The sample holds fewer than 350,000 clones, roughly 85% seen once. Germline CDR1 reads SGHDN; CDR2 reads FVKESK. Between the trimmed V and J ends, which lost 1 base and 7 bases, there was a span of 14 bases. This CDR3 region has 14 residues. The chain links TRBV14 to TRBJ2-7; D perhaps matches TRBD2 (5 bases). The sequence was collected from a man aged 30-40 years who had recovered from COVID-19. Sequenced: PBMCs or T cells enriched from blood (not recorded which). In DNA form, the CDR3 reads TGTGCCAGCAGCCAAGGGAGGCAGGCGGAGGAGCAGTACTTC. It encodes CASSQGRQAEEQYF.